This T cell receptor (beta chain) was recorded in a study of beta chain features in type 1 diabetes. Study-level background: Age, gender and cell yields were similar between patients and healthy donors.

The CDR3 runs 15 residues. V dropped 5 bases and J dropped 5 bases, with 16 bases sitting between them. Germline V gene data show CDR1 as SEHNR and CDR2 as FQNEAQ (reference sequence). A few counts support this clone. Antigen specificity is unknown. Broader study findings: The study found moderately but significantly shorter TCRB CDR3s in all four CD4+ subsets of Type 1 diabetes patients. Compared to healthy donors, patients appeared to have naive, central memory and Treg TCRB repertoires that were more alike.

Isolated RNA was reverse transcribed in full, so expressed TCRB transcripts were sequenced. Profiling relied on immunoSEQ multiplex PCR, and the TCRdb table lists in-frame clones only, not all of them. The table lists around 300,000 clones, approximately 15% of them singletons. CD45RO/CCR7/CD25/CD127/CD95/CD27 separated CD4+ naive, central memory, regulatory and stem cell-like memory cells by sorting. Once sorted, every population was more than 95% pure. Input material: naive CD4+ T cells from blood. The chain carries TRBV7-9 and TRBJ2-1; D is possibly TRBD2 (6 bases). The sequence was obtained from a young man with type 1 diabetes. CDR3 loop: CASSPRAGPNNEQFF. DNA for the CDR3: TGTGCCAGCAGCCCTAGGGCGGGGCCGAACAATGAGCAGTTCTTC.